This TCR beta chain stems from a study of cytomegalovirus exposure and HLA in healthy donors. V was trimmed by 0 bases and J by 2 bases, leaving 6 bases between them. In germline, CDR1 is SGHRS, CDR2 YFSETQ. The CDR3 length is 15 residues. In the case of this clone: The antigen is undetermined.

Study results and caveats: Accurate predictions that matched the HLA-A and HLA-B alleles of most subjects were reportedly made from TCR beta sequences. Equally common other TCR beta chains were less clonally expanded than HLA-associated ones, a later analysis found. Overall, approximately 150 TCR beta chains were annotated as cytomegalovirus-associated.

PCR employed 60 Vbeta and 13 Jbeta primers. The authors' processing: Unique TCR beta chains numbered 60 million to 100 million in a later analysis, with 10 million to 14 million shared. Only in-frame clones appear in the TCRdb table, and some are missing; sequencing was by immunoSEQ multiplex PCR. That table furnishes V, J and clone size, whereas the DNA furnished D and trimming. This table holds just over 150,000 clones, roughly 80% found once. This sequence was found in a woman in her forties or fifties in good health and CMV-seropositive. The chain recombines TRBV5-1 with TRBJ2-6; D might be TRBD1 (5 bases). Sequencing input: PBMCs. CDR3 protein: CASSLEGTGANVLTF. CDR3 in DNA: TGCGCCAGCAGCTTGGAGGGGACTGGGGCCAACGTCCTGACTTTC. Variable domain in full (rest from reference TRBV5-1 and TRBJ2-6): KAGVTQTPRYLIKTRGQQVTLSCSPISGHRSVSWYQQTPGQGLQFLFEYFSETQRNKGNFPGRFSGRQFSNSRSEMNVSTLELGDSALYLCASSLEGTGANVLTFGAGSRLTVL.